This TCR beta chain was captured by sequencing in a study of cytomegalovirus exposure and HLA in healthy donors. PCR was performed using 60 Vbeta and 13 Jbeta primers. Authors' data handling: Per a later analysis, the number of unique TCR beta chains was 75 million to 90 million, of which 9 million to 14 million were shared. Sequencing was performed with immunoSEQ multiplex PCR; in TCRdb, only in-frame clones are kept and a portion is missing. The V and J calls and the clone size are those of that table, but D and trimming were determined from the DNA. The data contain 150,000 to 200,000 clones, over 70% of them seen just once; the ten biggest clones take up about 1.3%. On this clone itself: What it binds is not known.

The trim removed 4 bases at V and 5 bases at J, leaving 7 bases unmatched. The CDR3 runs 14 residues. Germline V gene data show CDR1 as SGHDN and CDR2 as FVKESK. Study-wide results and limits: When analyzed later, a missense DCLRE1C variant was found to be linked to TCR beta V- and J-gene trimming. A list of around 150 TCR beta chains associated with cytomegalovirus was given. A later analysis linked 15,000 to 20,000 TCR beta sequences to HLA alleles at 0.05 false discovery rate.

This sequence originates from a woman in her 30s in good health and CMV-seronegative. Sequences were obtained from PBMCs. This sequence joins TRBV14 and TRBJ1-2, with 7 positions matching TRBD1. CDR3 coding DNA: TGTGCCAGCAGCCCTCTTGACAGGGTTTATGGCTACACCTTC. It encodes CASSPLDRVYGYTF.